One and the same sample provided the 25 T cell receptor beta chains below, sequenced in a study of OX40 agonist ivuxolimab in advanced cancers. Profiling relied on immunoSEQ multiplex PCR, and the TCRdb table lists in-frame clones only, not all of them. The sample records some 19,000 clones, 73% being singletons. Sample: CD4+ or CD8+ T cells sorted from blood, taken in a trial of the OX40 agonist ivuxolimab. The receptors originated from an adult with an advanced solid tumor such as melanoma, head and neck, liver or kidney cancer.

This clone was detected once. CDR3 sequence: CASSQEWGAFTDTQYF. CDR3 DNA: TGCGCCAGCAGCCAAGAATGGGGGGCCTTCACAGATACGCAGTATTTT. The rearrangement links TRBV4-3 to TRBJ2-3; D tentatively reads TRBD1 or TRBD2 (6 bases each). Germline loops: CDR1 LGHNA, CDR2 YSLEER. V gave up 0 bases and J gave up 2 bases, with 12 bases separating them. The CDR3 sequence is 16 residues long.

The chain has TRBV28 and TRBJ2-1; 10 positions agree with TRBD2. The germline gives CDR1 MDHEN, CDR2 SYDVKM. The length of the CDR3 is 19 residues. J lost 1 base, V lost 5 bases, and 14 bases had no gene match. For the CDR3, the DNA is TGTGCCAGCAGTCAATTGTCGGCTAGCGGGAGTCTGTCCTACAATGAGCAGTTCTTC. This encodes CASSQLSASGSLSYNEQFF.

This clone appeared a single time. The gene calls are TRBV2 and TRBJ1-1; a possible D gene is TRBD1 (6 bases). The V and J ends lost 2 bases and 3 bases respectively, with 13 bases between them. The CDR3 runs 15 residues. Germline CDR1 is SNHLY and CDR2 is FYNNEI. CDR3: CASSERGYGYTEAFF. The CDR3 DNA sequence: TGTGCCAGCAGTGAAAGGGGGTATGGTTACACTGAAGCTTTCTTT.

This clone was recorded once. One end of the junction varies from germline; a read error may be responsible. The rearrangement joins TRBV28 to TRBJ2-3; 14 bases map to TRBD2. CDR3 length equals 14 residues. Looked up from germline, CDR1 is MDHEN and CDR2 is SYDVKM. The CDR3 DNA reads TGTGCCAGCAGTTTCCGGTTAACGACTAGCGGGGGGGAATTT. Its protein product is CASSFRLTTSGGEF.

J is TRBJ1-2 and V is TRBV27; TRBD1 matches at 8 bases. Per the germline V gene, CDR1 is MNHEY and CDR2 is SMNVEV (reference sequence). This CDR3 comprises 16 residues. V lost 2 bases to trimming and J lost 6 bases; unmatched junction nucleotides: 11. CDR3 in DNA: TGTGCCAGCAGTTTAGACAGGGGCGGGCTACAAGATGGCTACACCTTC. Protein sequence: CASSLDRGGLQDGYTF.

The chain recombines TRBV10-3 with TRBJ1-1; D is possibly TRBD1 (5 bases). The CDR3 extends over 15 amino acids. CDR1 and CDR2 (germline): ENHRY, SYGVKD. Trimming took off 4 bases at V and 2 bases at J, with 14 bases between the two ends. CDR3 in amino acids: CAISVSDGANTEAFF. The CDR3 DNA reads TGTGCCATCAGTGTTTCGGACGGGGCCAACACTGAAGCTTTCTTT.

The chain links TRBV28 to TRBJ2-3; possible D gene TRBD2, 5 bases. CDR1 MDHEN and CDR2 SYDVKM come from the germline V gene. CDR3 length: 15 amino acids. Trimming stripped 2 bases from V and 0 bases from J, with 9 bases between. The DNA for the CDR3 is TGTGCCAGCAGTTTAGGGAGTGTGAGCACAGATACGCAGTATTTT. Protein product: CASSLGSVSTDTQYF.

The CDR3 nucleotides read TGTGCCAGCAGCCCCCAGGCGGGGTTCCCTAATGAAAAACTGTTTTTT. This codes for CASSPQAGFPNEKLFF. This chain links TRBV14 with TRBJ1-4; no definite D call. This CDR3 is 16 amino acids long. Trimming left V 4 bases short and J 3 bases short, with 15 bases between. Germline assignment: CDR1 SGHDN and CDR2 FVKESK.

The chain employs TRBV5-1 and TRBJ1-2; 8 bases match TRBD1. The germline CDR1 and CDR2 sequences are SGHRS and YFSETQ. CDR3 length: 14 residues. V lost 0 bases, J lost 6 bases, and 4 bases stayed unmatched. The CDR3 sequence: CASSLDRGGDGYTF. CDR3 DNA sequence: TGCGCCAGCAGCTTGGACAGGGGGGGCGATGGCTACACCTTC. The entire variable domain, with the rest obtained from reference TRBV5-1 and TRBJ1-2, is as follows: KAGVTQTPRYLIKTRGQQVTLSCSPISGHRSVSWYQQTPGQGLQFLFEYFSETQRNKGNFPGRFSGRQFSNSRSEMNVSTLELGDSALYLCASSLDRGGDGYTFGSGTRLTVV.

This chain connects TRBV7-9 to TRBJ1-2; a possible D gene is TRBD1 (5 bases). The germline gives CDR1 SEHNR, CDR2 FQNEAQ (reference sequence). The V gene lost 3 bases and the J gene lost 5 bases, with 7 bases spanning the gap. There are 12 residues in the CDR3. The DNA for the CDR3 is TGTGCCAGCAGCTTGGGGGAGTATGGCTACACCTTC. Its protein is CASSLGEYGYTF.

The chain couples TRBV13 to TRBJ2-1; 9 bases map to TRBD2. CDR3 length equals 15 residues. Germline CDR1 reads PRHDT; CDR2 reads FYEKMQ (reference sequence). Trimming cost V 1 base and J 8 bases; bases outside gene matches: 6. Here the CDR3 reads CASSLVAGGLDEQFF. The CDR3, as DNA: TGTGCCAGCAGCTTAGTTGCGGGGGGGCTCGATGAGCAGTTCTTC.

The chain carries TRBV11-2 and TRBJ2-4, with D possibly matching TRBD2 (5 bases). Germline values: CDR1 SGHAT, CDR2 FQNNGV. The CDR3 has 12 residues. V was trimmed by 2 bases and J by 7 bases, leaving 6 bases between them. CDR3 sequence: CASSLRGNIQYF. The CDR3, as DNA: TGTGCCAGCAGCTTAAGAGGGAACATTCAGTACTTC.

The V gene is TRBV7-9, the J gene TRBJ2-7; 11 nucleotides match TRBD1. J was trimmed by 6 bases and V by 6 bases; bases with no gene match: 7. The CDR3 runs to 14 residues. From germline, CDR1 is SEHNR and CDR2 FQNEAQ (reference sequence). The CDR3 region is CASSHGTGGFEQYF. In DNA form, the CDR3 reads TGTGCCAGCAGTCACGGGACAGGGGGTTTCGAGCAGTACTTC.

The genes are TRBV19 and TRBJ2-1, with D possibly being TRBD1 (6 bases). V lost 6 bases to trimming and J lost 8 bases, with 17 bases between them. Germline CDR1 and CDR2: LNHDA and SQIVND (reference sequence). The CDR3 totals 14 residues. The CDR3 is CASRDSGVVDEQFF. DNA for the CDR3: TGTGCCAGTAGGGACTCAGGGGTCGTAGATGAGCAGTTCTTC.

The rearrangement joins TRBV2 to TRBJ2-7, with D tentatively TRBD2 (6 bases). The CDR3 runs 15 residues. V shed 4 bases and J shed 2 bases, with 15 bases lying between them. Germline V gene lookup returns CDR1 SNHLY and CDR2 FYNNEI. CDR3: CASSVGGSNTYEQYF. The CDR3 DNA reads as TGTGCCAGCAGTGTTGGAGGGAGCAACACCTACGAGCAGTACTTC. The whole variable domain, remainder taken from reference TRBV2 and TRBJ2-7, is EPEVTQTPSHQVTQMGQEVILRCVPISNHLYFYWYRQILGQKVEFLVSFYNNEISEKSEIFDDQFSVERPDGSNFTLKIRSTKLEDSAMYFCASSVGGSNTYEQYFGPGTRLTVT.

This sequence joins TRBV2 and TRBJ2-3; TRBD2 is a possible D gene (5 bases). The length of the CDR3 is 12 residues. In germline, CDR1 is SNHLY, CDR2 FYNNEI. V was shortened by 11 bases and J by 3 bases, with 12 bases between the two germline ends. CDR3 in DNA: TGTGCCGCTACTACGGGGACAGATACGCAGTATTTT. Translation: CAATTGTDTQYF.

CDR3 loop: CASSGKGIEAFF. The DNA for the CDR3 is TGTGCCAGCAGCGGCAAGGGGATTGAAGCTTTCTTT. The gene calls are TRBV9 and TRBJ1-1, with a weak D call TRBD1 (5 bases). Germline assignment: CDR1 SGDLS and CDR2 YYNGEE. The CDR3 totals 12 residues. Trimming removed 3 bases at V and 7 bases at J, with 10 bases between. The whole variable domain, filled in from reference TRBV9 and TRBJ1-1, reads DSGVTQTPKHLITATGQRVTLRCSPRSGDLSVYWYQQSLDQGLQFLIQYYNGEERAKGNILERFSAQQFPDLHSELNLSSLELGDSALYFCASSGKGIEAFFGQGTRLTVV.

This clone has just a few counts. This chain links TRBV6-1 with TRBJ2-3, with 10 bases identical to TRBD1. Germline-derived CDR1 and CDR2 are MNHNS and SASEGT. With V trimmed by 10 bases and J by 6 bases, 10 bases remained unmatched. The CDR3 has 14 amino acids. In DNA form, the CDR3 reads TGTGCCACGGCCGGGACAGGGGTTTTTGATACGCAGTATTTT. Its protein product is CATAGTGVFDTQYF.

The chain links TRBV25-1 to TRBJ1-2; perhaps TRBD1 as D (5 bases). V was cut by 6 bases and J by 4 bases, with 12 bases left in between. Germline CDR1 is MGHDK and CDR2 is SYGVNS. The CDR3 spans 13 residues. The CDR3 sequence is CASRDGTPYGYTF. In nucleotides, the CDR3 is TGTGCCAGCAGGGACGGGACTCCCTATGGCTACACCTTC.

Here the CDR3 reads CASAPISYEQYF. The CDR3 DNA follows: TGCGCCAGCGCCCCTATTTCCTACGAGCAGTACTTC. The chain employs TRBV10-2 and TRBJ2-7, with unresolved D. The germline CDR1 and CDR2 sequences are WSHSY and SAAADI. V lost 8 bases and J lost 1, with 9 bases in between. This CDR3 region has 12 residues.

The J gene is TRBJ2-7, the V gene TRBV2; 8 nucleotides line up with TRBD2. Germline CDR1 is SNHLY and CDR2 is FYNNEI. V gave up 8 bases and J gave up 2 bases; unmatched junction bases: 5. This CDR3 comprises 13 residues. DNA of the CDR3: TGTGCCAGCCGGGGACTAGAAACCTACGAGCAGTACTTC. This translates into CASRGLETYEQYF.

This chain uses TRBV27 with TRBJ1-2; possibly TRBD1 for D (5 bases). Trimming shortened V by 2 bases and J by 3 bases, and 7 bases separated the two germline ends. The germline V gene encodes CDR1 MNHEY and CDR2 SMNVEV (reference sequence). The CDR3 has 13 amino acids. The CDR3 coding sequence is TGTGCCAGCAGTTTACAAGGGGACTATGGCTACACCTTC. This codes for CASSLQGDYGYTF.

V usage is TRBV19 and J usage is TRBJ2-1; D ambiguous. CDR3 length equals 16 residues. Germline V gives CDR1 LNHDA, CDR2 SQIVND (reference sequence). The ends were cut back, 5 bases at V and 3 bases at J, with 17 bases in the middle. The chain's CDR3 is CASSPRSGGDYNEQFF. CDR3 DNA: TGTGCCAGTAGTCCTAGGTCCGGTGGGGACTACAATGAGCAGTTCTTC.

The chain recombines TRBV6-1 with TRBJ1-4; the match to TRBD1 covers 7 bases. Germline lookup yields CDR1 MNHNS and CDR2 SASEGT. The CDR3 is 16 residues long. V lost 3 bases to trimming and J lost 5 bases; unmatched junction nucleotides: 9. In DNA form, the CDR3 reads TGTGCCAGCAGTGATCAATACGGGACAGTGAATGAAAAACTGTTTTTT. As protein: CASSDQYGTVNEKLFF.

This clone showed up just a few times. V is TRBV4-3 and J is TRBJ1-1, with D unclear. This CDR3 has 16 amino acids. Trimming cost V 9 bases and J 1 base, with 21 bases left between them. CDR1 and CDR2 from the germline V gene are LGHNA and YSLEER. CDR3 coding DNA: TGCGCCAGTCGAGAAAGCCTCGAGCATTGGAACACTGAAGCTTTCTTT. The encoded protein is CASRESLEHWNTEAFF.